This TCR beta chain was documented in a study of CD4 T cells in relation to SARS-CoV-2 and coronaviruses. Study-wide results and limits: Approximately 65% of donors had memory CD4+ clonotypes crossrecognizing SARS-CoV-2 and common cold coronavirus spike.

Note on this clone: Its specificity is not known.

Using immunoSEQ multiplex PCR, the repertoire was profiled, and TCRdb retains in-frame clones only, with some absent. The data show 50,000 to 70,000 clones, just over 90% seen once. The V gene's germline CDR1 is LNHDA and CDR2 SQIVND (reference sequence). Germline trimming cut 5 bases from V and 3 bases from J; bases unmatched to any gene: 3. CDR3 length: 13 residues. Naive and memory CD4+ T cells came from enriched cryopreserved PBMCs. Sequencing input: naive CD4+ T cells from PBMCs. Subset indicated: naive CD4+ T cells isolated by negative enrichment. J is TRBJ1-2 and V is TRBV19; 7 nucleotides align to TRBD1. The sequence was obtained from an adult with COVID-19. CDR3 in DNA: TGTGCCAGTAGTCCAGACAGGGACTATGGCTACACCTTC. This sequence encodes CASSPDRDYGYTF.